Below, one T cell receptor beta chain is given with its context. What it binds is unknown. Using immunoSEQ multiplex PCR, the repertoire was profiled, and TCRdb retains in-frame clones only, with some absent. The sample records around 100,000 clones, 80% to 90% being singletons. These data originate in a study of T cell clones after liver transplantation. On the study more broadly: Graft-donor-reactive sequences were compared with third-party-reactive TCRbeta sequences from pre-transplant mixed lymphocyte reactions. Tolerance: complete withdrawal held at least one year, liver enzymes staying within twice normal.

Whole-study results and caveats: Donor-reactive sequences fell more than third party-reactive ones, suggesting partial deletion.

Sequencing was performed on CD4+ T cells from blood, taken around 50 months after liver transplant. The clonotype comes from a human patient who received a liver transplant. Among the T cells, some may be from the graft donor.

This CDR3 is CASSEGAGWFF. CDR3 bases: TGTGCCAGCAGTGAAGGGGCAGGGTGGTTCTTC. The V gene is TRBV28, the J gene TRBJ2-1; a possible D gene is TRBD1 (5 bases). Germline assignment: CDR1 MDHEN and CDR2 SYDVKM. Trimming stripped 5 bases from V and 15 bases from J, with 14 bases between. The CDR3 length is 11 residues.